The rows below give T cell receptor beta chains drawn from one sample of a study of T cell responses to AZD1222 COVID-19 vaccine. Method: immunoSEQ multiplex PCR; TCRdb's copy keeps in-frame clones and lacks some. The sample has around 63,000 clones, roughly 85% seen once. Material: peripheral blood, obtained on day 0 of AZD1222 vaccination. The receptor source for this set is an adult in good health. Each CDR3 is given with its conserved first and last residue. The D gene is left open where the match is weak. Some rows mark clone size as missing; the rest say once, few, many or name a class of expanded clone.

j_call	clone_size	v_call	d_call	cdr3_nt	cdr3_aa
TRBJ1-1	-	TRBV6-5	TRBD1	TGTGCCAGCAGTTACAGGGGACAGGGGGTCCCCACTGAAGCTTTCTTT	CASSYRGQGVPTEAFF
TRBJ1-1	-	TRBV25-1	TRBD1	TGTGCCAGCAGTGGGAGACCGGGACAGGGGGCCCGGGGAACTGAAGCTTTCTTT	CASSGRPGQGARGTEAFF
TRBJ1-2	-	TRBV14	-	TGTGCCAGCAGCCAAGATCGCAGAGGCTACACCTTC	CASSQDRRGYTF
TRBJ1-1	-	TRBV29-1	-	TGCAGCGCGGGGGGTGGGCGGAGGGTCCCTTTCTTT	CSAGGGRRVPFF
TRBJ1-3	-	TRBV10-3	-	TGTGCCATCAGTGATGGGGGAAACCGAAACACCATATATTTT	CAISDGGNRNTIYF
TRBJ1-5	-	TRBV28	TRBD1	TGTGCCAGTAACCCGACAGGGCGGTGGAATCAGCCCCAGCATTTT	CASNPTGRWNQPQHF
TRBJ1-1	-	TRBV19	-	TGTGCCAGTAGTCGCGCCCAGCGACAGGTATCGGCTGAAGCTTTCTTT	CASSRAQRQVSAEAFF
TRBJ2-3	-	TRBV2	TRBD2	TGTGCCAGCAGGGCACTAGCGGGGGGGCCGGATACGCAGTATTTT	CASRALAGGPDTQYF
TRBJ2-3	-	TRBV7-9	TRBD1	TGTGCCGGACAGGGGGCCGGAGATACGCAGTATTTT	CAGQGAGDTQYF
TRBJ1-1	-	TRBV20-1	TRBD1	TGCAGTGCTAGTCGACAGGGATCTAACACTGAAGCTTTCTTT	CSASRQGSNTEAFF
TRBJ1-4	-	TRBV7-9	-	TGTGCCAGCACCTTCTATAATGAAAAACTGTTTTTT	CASTFYNEKLFF
TRBJ1-5	-	TRBV6-1	-	TGTGCCAGCAGTGACCCTGTGGTCTGGGGGTGCAATCAGCCCCAGCATTTT	CASSDPVVWGCNQPQHF
TRBJ1-3	-	TRBV29-1	-	TGCAGCGTTGCTTGGATCTCTGGAAACACCATATATTTT	CSVAWISGNTIYF
TRBJ2-1	once	TRBV14	-	TGTGCCAGCAGCCAGGGCCCTAATGAGCAGTTCTTC	CASSQGPNEQFF
TRBJ1-3	once	TRBV3-1/TRBV3-2	TRBD1	TGTGCCAGCAGCCAGGGACAGGGGACAGGAAGCACCATATATTTT	CASSQGQGTGSTIYF
TRBJ2-7	-	TRBV30	TRBD1	TGTGCCGGACTCCAACAGGGGCCAGGACTGAACTACGAGCAGTACTTC	CAGLQQGPGLNYEQYF
TRBJ1-2	-	TRBV20-1	TRBD1	TGCAGTGCTAGTCCAGACAGGGCGGGAAGCTATGGCTACACCTTC	CSASPDRAGSYGYTF
TRBJ2-1	-	TRBV11-3	-	TGTGCCAGCAGCTTCAATAGCAGGTCCTACAATGAGCAGTTCTTC	CASSFNSRSYNEQFF
TRBJ1-1	-	TRBV5-4	-	TGTGCCAGCAGCTTCCCGGGATTGAACACTGAAGCTTTCTTT	CASSFPGLNTEAFF
TRBJ1-6	few	TRBV5-6	-	TGTGCCAGCAGCTTTTTCAACAGGGAGGCTGGGTCACCCCTCCACTTT	CASSFFNREAGSPLHF
TRBJ2-7	-	TRBV6-5	-	TGTGCCAGTCCCAGGGTACAGGTGTACGAGCAGTACTTC	CASPRVQVYEQYF
TRBJ2-1	once	TRBV6-5	TRBD1	TGTGCCAGCAGTTACGGGACAGTCAACTACAATGAGCAGTTCTTC	CASSYGTVNYNEQFF
TRBJ2-7	-	TRBV5-6	-	TGTGCCAGCAGCTTGGGACCGATCTACGAGCAGTACTTC	CASSLGPIYEQYF
TRBJ1-1	few	TRBV6-5	-	TGTGCCACCCTACCCCGGGGAATTGGGAACACTGAAGCTTTCTTT	CATLPRGIGNTEAFF
TRBJ2-3	-	TRBV9	-	TGTGCCAGCAGCGTAGGGGGGTTCACAGATACGCAGTATTTT	CASSVGGFTDTQYF
TRBJ1-5	-	TRBV19	-	TGTGCCAGTAGTAAGGTGAGGTTCGGTCAGCCCCAGCATTTT	CASSKVRFGQPQHF
TRBJ2-4	-	TRBV7-6	-	TGTGCCAGCAGCTTGTGGCAGGGCATTCAGTACTTC	CASSLWQGIQYF
TRBJ1-2	-	TRBV5-6	-	TGTGCCAGCAGTCGGATGGTGGCCGGTGGCTACACCTTC	CASSRMVAGGYTF
TRBJ1-1	-	TRBV19	-	TGTGCCAGCAGGCGGGCGGTGTTCACTGAAGCTTTCTTT	CASRRAVFTEAFF
TRBJ1-1	-	TRBV28	-	TGTGCCAGCAGTTTCCCTCCTCGACAGGTTGAAGCTTTCTTT	CASSFPPRQVEAFF
TRBJ2-2	-	TRBV29-1	-	TGCAGCGTTTCTAGGGCCTCTTGGACCGGGGAGCTGTTTTTT	CSVSRASWTGELFF
TRBJ1-5	-	TRBV15	TRBD1	TGTGCCACCAGCATGAGACACTCGGGACAGAGACCTAGCAATCAGCCCCAGCATTTT	CATSMRHSGQRPSNQPQHF
TRBJ2-5	medium-sized	TRBV28	-	TGTGCCAGCAGTTTATCCGACAGAAAAGAGACCCAGTACTTC	CASSLSDRKETQYF
TRBJ1-2	-	TRBV6-5	-	TGTGCCAGCAGCCCCCCGTCCCTTTCAGGCTATGGCTACACCTTC	CASSPPSLSGYGYTF
TRBJ2-7	-	TRBV11-2	-	TGTGCCAGCAGCTGGGCGGGGACCCACTACGAGCAGTACTTC	CASSWAGTHYEQYF
TRBJ1-3	-	TRBV9	TRBD1	TGTGCCAGCAGTCACTGGGGACAGGGCTTCTCTGGAAACACCATATATTTT	CASSHWGQGFSGNTIYF
TRBJ2-2	few	TRBV9	-	TGTGCCAGCAGCTTCCCCAAAAGGGCAACGAACACCGGGGAGCTGTTTTTT	CASSFPKRATNTGELFF
TRBJ2-1	-	TRBV6-1	TRBD2	TGTGCCAGCAGTGAAGTTGACTCCGGGGGGAGTGAGCAGTTCTTC	CASSEVDSGGSEQFF
TRBJ2-3	-	TRBV19	-	TGTGCCAGTAACAAAGGGGGTTTCGCAGATACGCAGTATTTT	CASNKGGFADTQYF